This passage covers 15 T cell receptor beta chains from one sample sequenced in a study of tumor and adjacent non-tumor tissue in lung cancer. TCRbeta libraries were built with three rounds of nested PCR, modified from ARM-PCR. In TCRdb, the multiplex PCR reads were re-called with MiXCR into one record per CDR3 protein. Here the sample spans tens of thousands of distinct CDR3 sequences, around 64% being singletons. This sample's RNA came from whole unsorted tissue. This non-tumor lung sample came from over 3 cm beyond the tumor edge. Sequencing was carried out using distant non-tumor lung tissue. All receptors derive from a woman between 65 and 79 years old with non-small cell lung cancer.

About this clonotype: Since a much larger clone is just one base distant, this may be a read error. The chain carries TRBV25-1 and TRBJ1-4, with TRBD1 as a possible D gene (5 bases). Germline CDR1 reads MGHDK; CDR2 reads SYGVNS. Trimming removed 6 bases from V and 7 bases from J, with 27 bases in between. The CDR3 runs to 18 residues. The CDR3 DNA reads as TGTGCCAGCAGCTCGCGCCGTGGGACCTCGCCCAGTGGTGAAAAACTGTTTTTT. Its translation is CASSSRRGTSPSGEKLFF.

As for this clonotype: One junction end does not reproduce the germline sequence, and a read error may be involved. The chain employs TRBV29-1 and TRBJ2-1; TRBD2 aligns across 8 bases. The CDR3 contains 16 residues. Germline loops: CDR1 SQVTM, CDR2 ANQGSEA. CDR3 loop: CRVDMFSGVTYNEQSF. CDR3 nucleotide sequence: TGCAGAGTTGATATGTTTAGCGGGGTCACATACAATGAGCAGTCCTTC.

Points on this clonotype: Just one base apart from a much larger clone, this may be a read error. V and J are TRBV28 and TRBJ2-1, with 9 nucleotides matching TRBD1. The CDR3 spans 14 residues. Germline assignment: CDR1 MDHEN and CDR2 SYDVKM. The CDR3 loop reads CTSRGQGLGFQQFF. In DNA, the CDR3 is TGTACCAGCAGGGGACAGGGTTTGGGGTTTCAGCAGTTCTTC. The whole variable domain, filled in from reference TRBV28 and TRBJ2-1, reads DVKVTQSSRYLVKRTGEKVFLECVQDMDHENMFWYRQDPGLGLRLIYFSYDVKMKEKGDIPEGYSVSREKKERFSLILESASTNQTSMYLCTSRGQGLGFQQFFGPGTRLTVL.

This clonotype was counted many times. The chain recombines TRBV10-1 with TRBJ2-1, with D hard to call. This CDR3 has 12 amino acids. V lost 2 bases and J 2 bases, leaving 1 base between the germline ends. Germline V gene data show CDR1 as WNHNN and CDR2 as SYGVQD (reference sequence). The CDR3 DNA reads TGCGCCAGCAGTGAGACCTACAATGAGCAGTTCTTC. It specifies CASSETYNEQFF.

This rearrangement joins TRBV19 to TRBJ2-1; weak D call: TRBD2 (6 bases). Germline-derived CDR1 and CDR2 are LNHDA and SQIVND (reference sequence). The CDR3 extends over 15 amino acids. V gave up 5 bases and J gave up 6 bases, with 17 bases separating them. This CDR3 is CASSSRDRRANEQFF. The CDR3 DNA is TGTGCCAGTAGTTCCCGGGACCGGAGGGCCAATGAGCAGTTCTTC. Supplemented by reference TRBV19 and TRBJ2-1, the full variable domain reads DGGITQSPKYLFRKEGQNVTLSCEQNLNHDAMYWYRQDPGQGLRLIYYSQIVNDFQKGDIAEGYSVSREKKESFPLTVTSAQKNPTAFYLCASSSRDRRANEQFFGPGTRLTVL.

The chain links TRBV6-2 or TRBV6-3 to TRBJ1-1; 7 nucleotides match TRBD1. CDR1 MNHEY and CDR2 SVGEGT come from the germline V gene. The CDR3 totals 13 residues. V was pared by 5 bases and J by 11 bases, with 11 bases of the junction left unmatched. The CDR3 DNA sequence: TGTGCCAGCAGTATAACCAGGACAGGAGCTGCTTTCTTT. This sequence encodes CASSITRTGAAFF.

As to this clonotype: The junction departs from the called germline gene at one end, perhaps through a read error. The genes are TRBV29-1 and TRBJ2-7; D gene unclear. In germline, CDR1 is SQVTM, CDR2 ANQGSEA. The CDR3 covers 12 residues. CDR3 sequence: CSVGARSCEKYF. The CDR3 region has the DNA TGCAGCGTTGGGGCTCGATCCTGCGAGAAGTACTTC.

About this clonotype: The junction does not match germline at one end; this may be a read error. The chain carries TRBV10-1 and TRBJ2-1; 9 bases align to TRBD2. This CDR3 has 14 residues. CDR1 and CDR2 from the germline V gene are WNHNN and SYGVQD (reference sequence). CDR3 residues: CASSDSGSYHEQFF. For the CDR3, the DNA is TGCGCCAGTAGTGATAGCGGGAGTTACCATGAGCAGTTCTTC.

This clonotype was picked up many times. V usage is TRBV5-4 and J usage is TRBJ2-1; 7 nucleotides agree with TRBD1. This CDR3 comprises 16 residues. With V trimmed by 0 bases and J by 5 bases, 8 bases remained unmatched. Germline CDR1 is SGHNT and CDR2 is YYREEE (reference sequence). The CDR3 reads CASSLEGARLDNEQFF. The DNA for the CDR3 is TGTGCCAGCAGCTTGGAGGGGGCTAGACTGGACAATGAGCAGTTCTTC.

This clonotype came up many times. The chain carries TRBV20-1 and TRBJ2-7, with no clear D. The length of the CDR3 is 14 residues. Germline lookup yields CDR1 DFQATT and CDR2 SNEGSKA (reference sequence). V was clipped by 6 bases and J by 9 bases, with 24 bases between them. The CDR3 spells CSASSAHKSTRQYF. As DNA, the CDR3 is TGCAGTGCATCCTCAGCGCACAAGTCTACGAGGCAGTACTTC.

This clonotype was observed once. Lacking the conserved final phenylalanine or tryptophan, this CDR3 likely reflects a read error. This chain joins TRBV29-1 and TRBJ2-1; unclear D gene. This CDR3 contains 14 residues. Germline-derived CDR1 and CDR2 are SQVTM and ANQGSEA. In nucleotides, the CDR3 is TGCTCCGTCGAGCCCGGTTTTACCTACAATGAGCAGTTCTCC. Translated, it gives CSVEPGFTYNEQFS.

This clonotype counts as medium-sized (0.01 to 0.1%). The CDR3 sequence: CAWTEVNTEAFF. CDR3 nucleotide sequence: TGTGCCTGGACGGAAGTGAACACTGAAGCTTTCTTT. This chain joins TRBV30 and TRBJ1-1; no clear D gene. The CDR3 is 12 amino acids. Germline CDR1 GTSNPN, CDR2 SVGIG (reference sequence). Trimming removed 4 bases from V and 0 bases from J, with 6 bases in between.

As regards this clonotype: One end of the junction is discordant with germline, which a read error may explain. The rearrangement links TRBV6-5 to TRBJ2-2; D may correspond to TRBD1 or TRBD2 (5 bases each). CDR1 and CDR2 from the germline V gene are MNHEY and SVGAGI. The CDR3 is made up of 13 amino acids. Here the CDR3 DNA reads TGTGCCAGCAGCCAAAGACTCACCGGGGACCTGTTTTTT. Protein sequence: CASSQRLTGDLFF.

Comment on this clonotype: Mismatch with germline at one junction end may stem from a read error. The rearrangement links TRBV6-6 to TRBJ2-3; 9 bases align to TRBD1. CDR1 and CDR2 from the germline V gene are MNHNY and SVGAGI (reference sequence). The CDR3 contains 18 residues. CDR3: CASTYSISDRGSTDTQYF. The CDR3 region has the DNA TGTGCCAGCACTTACTCCATCTCGGACAGGGGTAGTACAGATACGCAGTACTTT.

As for this clonotype: A much larger clonotype is one base distant, so this may be a read error. This chain joins TRBV28 and TRBJ1-2; D ambiguous. Looked up from germline, CDR1 is MDHEN and CDR2 is SYDVKM. This CDR3 is built from 15 residues. With 4 bases removed from V and 1 base from J, the gap between germline ends came to 13 bases. CDR3 DNA sequence: TGTGCCAGCAGTTCCTACACGTTAATTAACTATGGCTACACCTTC. Translation gives CASSSYTLINYGYTF.